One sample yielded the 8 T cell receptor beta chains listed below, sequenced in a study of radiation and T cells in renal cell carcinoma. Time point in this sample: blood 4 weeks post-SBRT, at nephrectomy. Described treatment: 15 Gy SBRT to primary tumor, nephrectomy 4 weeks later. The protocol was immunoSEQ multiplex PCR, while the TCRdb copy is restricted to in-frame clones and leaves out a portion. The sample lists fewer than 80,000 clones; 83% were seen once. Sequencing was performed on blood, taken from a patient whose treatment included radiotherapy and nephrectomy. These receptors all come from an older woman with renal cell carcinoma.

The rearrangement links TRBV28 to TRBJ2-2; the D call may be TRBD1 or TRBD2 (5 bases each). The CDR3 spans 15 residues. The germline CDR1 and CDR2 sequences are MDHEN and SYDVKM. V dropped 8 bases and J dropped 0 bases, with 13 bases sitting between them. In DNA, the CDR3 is TGTGCCAGCTCCTCCGGGACGACGAACACCGGGGAGCTGTTTTTT. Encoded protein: CASSSGTTNTGELFF.

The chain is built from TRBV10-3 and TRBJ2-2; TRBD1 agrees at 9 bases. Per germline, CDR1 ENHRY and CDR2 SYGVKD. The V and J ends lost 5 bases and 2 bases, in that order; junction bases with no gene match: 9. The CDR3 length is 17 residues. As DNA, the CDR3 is TGTGCCATCAGTAACACAGGGGGCGCGGGAAACACCGGGGAGCTGTTTTTT. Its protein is CAISNTGGAGNTGELFF.

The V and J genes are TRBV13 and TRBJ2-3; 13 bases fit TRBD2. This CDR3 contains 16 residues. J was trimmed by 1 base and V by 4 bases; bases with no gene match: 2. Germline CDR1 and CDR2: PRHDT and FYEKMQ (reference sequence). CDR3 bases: TGTGCCAGCAGCTCTGGGACTAGCGGGGGCACAGATACGCAGTATTTT. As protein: CASSSGTSGGTDTQYF.

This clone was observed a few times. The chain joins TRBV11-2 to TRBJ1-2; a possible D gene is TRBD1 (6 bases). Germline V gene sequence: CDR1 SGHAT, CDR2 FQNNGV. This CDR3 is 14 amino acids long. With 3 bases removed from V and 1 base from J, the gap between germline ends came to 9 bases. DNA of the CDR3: TGTGCCAGCAGCTTTGAGGGGGGTAACTATGGCTACACCTTC. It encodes CASSFEGGNYGYTF.

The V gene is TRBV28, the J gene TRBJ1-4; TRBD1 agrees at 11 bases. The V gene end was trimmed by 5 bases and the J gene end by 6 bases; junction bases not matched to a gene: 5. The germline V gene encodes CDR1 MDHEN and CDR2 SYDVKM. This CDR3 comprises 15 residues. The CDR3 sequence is CASSLPGQGDEKLFF. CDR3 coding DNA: TGTGCCAGCAGTCTCCCGGGACAGGGGGATGAAAAACTGTTTTTT.

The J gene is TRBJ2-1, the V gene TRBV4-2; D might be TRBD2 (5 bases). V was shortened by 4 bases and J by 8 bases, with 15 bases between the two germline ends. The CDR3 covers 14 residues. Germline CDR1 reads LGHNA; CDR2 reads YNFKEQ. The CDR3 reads CASSPYLARDEQFF. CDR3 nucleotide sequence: TGTGCCAGCAGCCCGTATCTAGCTCGGGATGAGCAGTTCTTC.

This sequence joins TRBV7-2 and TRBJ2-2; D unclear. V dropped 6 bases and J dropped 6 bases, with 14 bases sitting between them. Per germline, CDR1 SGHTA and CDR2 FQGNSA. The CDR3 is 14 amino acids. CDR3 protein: CASRSSVRAGELFF. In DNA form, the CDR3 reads TGTGCCAGCAGGTCGTCAGTTAGGGCCGGGGAGCTGTTTTTT.

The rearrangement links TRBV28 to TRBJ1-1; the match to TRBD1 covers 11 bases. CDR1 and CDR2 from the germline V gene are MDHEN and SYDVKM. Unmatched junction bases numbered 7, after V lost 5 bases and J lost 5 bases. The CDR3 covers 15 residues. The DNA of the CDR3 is TGTGCCAGCAGTACTCCGGGACAGGGGGAGACTGAAGCTTTCTTT. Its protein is CASSTPGQGETEAFF.